This TCR beta chain comes out of a study of OX40 agonist ivuxolimab in advanced cancers. Study findings and constraints: Partial responders receiving 0.1-3.0 mg/kg showed among the lowest clonal expansion.

Only one count was recorded for this clone. The antigen is unknown. Using immunoSEQ multiplex PCR, the repertoire was profiled, and TCRdb retains in-frame clones only, with some absent. This table has more than 70,000 clones, roughly 90% appearing once. Trimming pared 9 bases from V and 4 bases from J, leaving 9 bases between. There are 11 residues in the CDR3. Germline loops: CDR1 LNHDA, CDR2 SQIVND (reference sequence). The source was CD4+ or CD8+ T cells sorted from blood, collected in a trial of the OX40 agonist ivuxolimab. The chain employs TRBV19 and TRBJ1-2; no clear D. The receptor's source is an adult with an advanced solid tumor such as melanoma, head and neck, liver or kidney cancer. Here the CDR3 reads CASHTAYGYTF. The CDR3 DNA follows: TGTGCCAGCCACACGGCCTATGGCTACACCTTC.